The sequence of this TCR beta chain was determined in a study of CD8 T cells in ankylosing spondylitis. V was pared by 6 bases and J by 1 base, with 7 bases of the junction left unmatched. The CDR3 has 15 amino acids. General study results and limits: A motif in TCR beta, a set of seven to nine highly homologous variants, appeared characteristic of ankylosing spondylitis blood.

In regard to this clonotype: The antigen is not known.

MiXCR, applied by TCRdb to the 5' RACE reads, yields one record per CDR3 protein. Among hundreds of thousands of distinct CDR3 sequences, about 20% were seen once, and the ten largest hold roughly 3.6%. This clonotype was obtained from a female donor with ankylosing spondylitis or in good health (not recorded which). The J gene is TRBJ2-3, the V gene TRBV12-3 or TRBV12-4; 7 bases agree with TRBD1. The sequencing sample was made of blood, either unsorted or a sorted T cell fraction (not recorded which). The CDR3 region has the DNA TGTGCCAGCAGCCTCCGGACAGGCGGCACAGATACGCAGTATTTT. Residues: CASSLRTGGTDTQYF.